Listed here are 14 T cell receptor beta chains from one sample, sequenced in a study of blood T cell repertoires in COVID-19. Method: immunoSEQ multiplex PCR; TCRdb's copy keeps in-frame clones and lacks some. The sample has 260,000 or so clones; 82% are singletons. The specimen sequenced was peripheral blood. Receptors originate from a woman between 65 and 79 years old with acute or convalescent COVID-19.

This rearrangement joins TRBV7-2 to TRBJ2-2; D call uncertain. The CDR3 length is 13 residues. Looked up from germline, CDR1 is SGHTA and CDR2 is FQGNSA. Trimming removed 2 bases from V and 5 bases from J, with 6 bases in between. The chain's CDR3 is CASSLSRTGELFF. The CDR3 nucleotides are TGTGCCAGCAGCTTATCCCGTACCGGGGAGCTGTTTTTT.

V is TRBV19 and J is TRBJ1-2, with D possibly matching TRBD1 (5 bases). The CDR3 extends over 16 amino acids. Germline V gene lookup returns CDR1 LNHDA and CDR2 SQIVND (reference sequence). V lost 0 bases and J lost 4, with 15 bases in between. CDR3 loop: CASSIEVDSPTYGYTF. The DNA of the CDR3 is TGTGCCAGTAGTATAGAGGTCGACAGCCCGACCTATGGCTACACCTTC.

The chain recombines TRBV10-1 with TRBJ1-2; D is perhaps TRBD1 (6 bases). Germline loops: CDR1 WNHNN, CDR2 SYGVQD (reference sequence). Trimming left V 5 bases short and J 1 base short, with 8 bases between. This CDR3 is built from 13 residues. The CDR3 here is CASSKDSNYGYTF. The CDR3 DNA sequence: TGCGCCAGCAGTAAGGACAGTAACTATGGCTACACCTTC.

The rearrangement uses TRBV30 and TRBJ1-2; D might be TRBD1 (6 bases). The CDR3 totals 15 residues. Germline values: CDR1 GTSNPN, CDR2 SVGIG (reference sequence). With 0 bases removed from V and 6 bases from J, the gap between germline ends came to 17 bases. The CDR3: CAWSVVGAGGNGYTF. CDR3 sequence (DNA): TGTGCCTGGAGTGTTGTGGGGGCCGGAGGAAATGGCTACACCTTC.

The chain recombines TRBV4-2 with TRBJ1-5; 12 bases are shared with TRBD1. J lost 6 bases, V lost 4 bases, and 10 bases had no gene match. The germline gives CDR1 LGHNA, CDR2 YNFKEQ. The CDR3 extends over 17 amino acids. CDR3 nucleotide sequence: TGTGCCAGCAGCCCGGGACAGGGGGCAAGTGAGGTTCAGCCCCAGCATTTT. Encoded protein: CASSPGQGASEVQPQHF.

The chain is built from TRBV7-7 and TRBJ1-1; 7 nucleotides align to TRBD1. The length of the CDR3 is 15 residues. In germline, CDR1 is SSHAT, CDR2 FNYEAQ (reference sequence). J gave up 6 bases and V 1 base, and 8 bases lay outside the gene matches. CDR3 sequence (DNA): TGTGCCAGCAGCTTAGAGGGACAGAACAGGGCTGAAGCTTTCTTT. Translated: CASSLEGQNRAEAFF.

This chain joins TRBV28 and TRBJ1-5, with 9 positions matching TRBD1. V lost 4 bases, J lost 2 bases, and 0 bases stayed unmatched. Germline V gene sequence: CDR1 MDHEN, CDR2 SYDVKM. The CDR3 extends over 14 amino acids. In DNA, the CDR3 is TGTGCCAGCAGTTACAGGGGGCGCAATCAGCCCCAGCATTTT. This encodes CASSYRGRNQPQHF.

CDR3 sequence (DNA): TGTGCCAGCAGTTTAGGCGACATTGGCTACACCTTC. Amino acid sequence: CASSLGDIGYTF. The gene calls are TRBV28 and TRBJ1-2; D not certain. The CDR3 contains 12 residues. The ends were cut back, 2 bases at V and 7 bases at J, with 8 bases in the middle. Germline CDR1 and CDR2: MDHEN and SYDVKM.

The chain is built from TRBV18 and TRBJ2-2, with D tentatively TRBD1 (5 bases). The CDR3 is 16 residues long. The V end lost 2 bases, the J end lost 0 bases, and 10 bases lay between the germline ends. Germline V CDR1 and CDR2: KGHSH, LQKENI. In nucleotides, the CDR3 is TGTGCCAGCTCACCAAGACAGCCCTCGAACACCGGGGAGCTGTTTTTT. This codes for CASSPRQPSNTGELFF.

The chain links TRBV11-2 to TRBJ1-2; D possibly corresponds to TRBD1 (6 bases). Deletions cut 1 base from V and 6 bases from J, with 9 bases between. The CDR3 is 13 residues long. Germline loops: CDR1 SGHAT, CDR2 FQNNGV. Here the CDR3 reads CASSLGYRDGYTF. Here the CDR3 DNA reads TGTGCCAGCAGCTTAGGCTACAGGGATGGCTACACCTTC.

The chain is built from TRBV21-1 and TRBJ2-5; whether TRBD1, the table's D call, matches the DNA was not checked. TRBV21-1 is a documented pseudogene. The CDR3 covers 16 residues. DNA for the CDR3: TGTGCCAGCAATAGGACAGGGCTTGTAGGAGGGGAGACCCAGTACTTC. Translation gives CASNRTGLVGGETQYF.

The rearrangement links TRBV6-5 to TRBJ2-7; 11 bases fit TRBD1. V lost 6 bases, J lost 3 bases, and 4 bases stayed unmatched. CDR3 length: 14 amino acids. CDR1 and CDR2 (germline): MNHEY, SVGAGI. CDR3 DNA sequence: TGTGCCAGCAGGATGGACAGGGGGCTCTACGAGCAGTACTTC. Amino acids: CASRMDRGLYEQYF.

The V and J genes are TRBV9 and TRBJ2-1; D is unresolved. Deletions cut 0 bases from V and 12 bases from J, with 10 bases between. CDR3 length: 12 amino acids. Germline V gene data show CDR1 as SGDLS and CDR2 as YYNGEE. The CDR3 reads CASSVEETRQFF. The CDR3 nucleotides are TGTGCCAGCAGCGTAGAGGAGACTCGGCAGTTCTTC.

The rearrangement joins TRBV28 to TRBJ1-6; TRBD1 matches at 9 bases. Germline CDR1 MDHEN, CDR2 SYDVKM. This CDR3 is 16 amino acids long. Unmatched junction bases numbered 11, after V lost 6 bases and J lost 8 bases. CDR3 nucleotides: TGTGCCAGCAGCTCTGGGGCAGGACAGGGGTATTCACCCCTCCACTTT. Translation gives CASSSGAGQGYSPLHF.